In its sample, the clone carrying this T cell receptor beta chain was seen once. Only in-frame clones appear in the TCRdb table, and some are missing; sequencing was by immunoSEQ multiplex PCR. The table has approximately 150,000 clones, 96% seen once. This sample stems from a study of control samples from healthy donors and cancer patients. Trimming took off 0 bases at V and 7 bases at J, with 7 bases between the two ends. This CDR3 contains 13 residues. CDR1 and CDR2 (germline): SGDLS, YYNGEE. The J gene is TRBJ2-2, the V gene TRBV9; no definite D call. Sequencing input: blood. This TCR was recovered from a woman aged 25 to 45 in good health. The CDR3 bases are TGTGCCAGCAGCGTAGTGTTGGGCGGGGAGCTGTTTTTT. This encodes CASSVVLGGELFF.